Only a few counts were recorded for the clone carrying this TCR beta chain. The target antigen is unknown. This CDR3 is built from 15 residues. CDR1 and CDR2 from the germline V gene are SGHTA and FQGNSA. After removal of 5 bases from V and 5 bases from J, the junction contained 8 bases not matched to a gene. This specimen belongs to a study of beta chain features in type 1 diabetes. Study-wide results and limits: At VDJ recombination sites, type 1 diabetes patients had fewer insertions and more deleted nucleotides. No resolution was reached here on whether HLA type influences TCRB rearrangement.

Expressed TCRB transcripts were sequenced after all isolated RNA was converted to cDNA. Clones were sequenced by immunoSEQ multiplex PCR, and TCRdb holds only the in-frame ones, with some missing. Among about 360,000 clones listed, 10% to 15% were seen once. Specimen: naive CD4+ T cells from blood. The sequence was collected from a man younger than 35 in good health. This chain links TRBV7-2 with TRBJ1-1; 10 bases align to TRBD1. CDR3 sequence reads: CASSPRQGARTEAFF. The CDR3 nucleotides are TGTGCCAGCAGCCCCCGACAGGGGGCGAGGACTGAAGCTTTCTTT.